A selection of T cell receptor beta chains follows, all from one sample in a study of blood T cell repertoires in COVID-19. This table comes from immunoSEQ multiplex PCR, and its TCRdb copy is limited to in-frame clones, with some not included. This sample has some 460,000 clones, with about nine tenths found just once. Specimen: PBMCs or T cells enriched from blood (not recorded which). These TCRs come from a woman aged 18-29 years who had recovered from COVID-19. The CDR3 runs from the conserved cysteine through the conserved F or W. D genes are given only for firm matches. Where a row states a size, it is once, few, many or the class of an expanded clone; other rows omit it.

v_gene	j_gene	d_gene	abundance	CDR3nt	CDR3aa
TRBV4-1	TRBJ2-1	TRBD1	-	TGCGCCAGCAGCCTCCGGGACAGGGGATTACCAGACAATGAGCAGTTCTTC	CASSLRDRGLPDNEQFF
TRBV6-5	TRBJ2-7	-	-	TGTGCCAGCAGTTACTCACAAGCCTACGAGCAGTACTTC	CASSYSQAYEQYF
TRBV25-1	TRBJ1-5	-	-	TGTGCCAGCAGTGAAGGAGGCAATCAGCCCCAGCATTTT	CASSEGGNQPQHF
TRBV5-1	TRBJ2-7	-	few	TGCGCCAGCAGCTTGGGGCATGCAACCTCCTACGAGCAGTACTTC	CASSLGHATSYEQYF
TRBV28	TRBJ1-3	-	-	TGTGCCAGCAGTTTAGACGGAGCTGGAAACACCATATATTTT	CASSLDGAGNTIYF
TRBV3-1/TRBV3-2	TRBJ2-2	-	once	TGTGCCAGCAGCCAAGAGGTCGGGTCGAACACCGGGGAGCTGTTTTTT	CASSQEVGSNTGELFF
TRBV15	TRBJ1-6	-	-	TGTGCCACCAGCAGAGATACGGGGTTAAATTCACCCCTCCACTTT	CATSRDTGLNSPLHF
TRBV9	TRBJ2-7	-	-	TGTGCCAGCAGCGTAGGGGGGCAGAACTACGAGCAGTACTTC	CASSVGGQNYEQYF
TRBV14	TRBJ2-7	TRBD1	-	TGTGCCAGCAGCCCGGACAGGGGGTACGAGCAGTACTTC	CASSPDRGYEQYF
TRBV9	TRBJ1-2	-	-	TGTGCCAGCAGCGACCCGACGGGGTCTGGCTACACCTTC	CASSDPTGSGYTF
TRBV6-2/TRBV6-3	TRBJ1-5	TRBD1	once	TGTGCCAGCAGTCAAACAGGGGGCAATCAGCCCCAGCATTTT	CASSQTGGNQPQHF
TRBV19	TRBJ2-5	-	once	TGTGCCAGTAGTATGGCAGGGTCGGAGACCCAGTACTTC	CASSMAGSETQYF
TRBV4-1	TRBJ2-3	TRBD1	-	TGCGCCAGCAGCGGCAGGGGGCGAGATACGCAGTATTTT	CASSGRGRDTQYF
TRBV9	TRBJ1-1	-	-	TGTGCCAGCAGCGTAGCTCCGGGGGCTGAAGCTTTCTTT	CASSVAPGAEAFF
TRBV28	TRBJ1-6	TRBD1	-	TGTGCCAGCAGTTTAAACAGGGGGCATAACCCGGATAATTCACCCCTCCACTTT	CASSLNRGHNPDNSPLHF
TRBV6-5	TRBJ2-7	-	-	TGTGCCATCAGAAAGCCTTCCTACGAGCAGTACTTC	CAIRKPSYEQYF
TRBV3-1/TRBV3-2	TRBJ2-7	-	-	TGTGCCAGCAGCCACCGACAGGGCTCCGGACTAAGTCGGGAGCAGTACTTC	CASSHRQGSGLSREQYF